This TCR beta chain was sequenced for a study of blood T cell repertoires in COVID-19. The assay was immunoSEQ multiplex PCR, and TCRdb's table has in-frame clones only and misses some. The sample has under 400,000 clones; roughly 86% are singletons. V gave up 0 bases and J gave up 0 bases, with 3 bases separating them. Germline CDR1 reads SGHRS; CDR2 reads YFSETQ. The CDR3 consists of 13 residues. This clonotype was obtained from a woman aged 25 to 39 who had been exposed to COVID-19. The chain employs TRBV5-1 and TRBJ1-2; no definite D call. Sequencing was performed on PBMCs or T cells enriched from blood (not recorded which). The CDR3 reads CASSLASNYGYTF. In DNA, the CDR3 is TGCGCCAGCAGCTTGGCGTCTAACTATGGCTACACCTTC. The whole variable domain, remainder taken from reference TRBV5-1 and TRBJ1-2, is KAGVTQTPRYLIKTRGQQVTLSCSPISGHRSVSWYQQTPGQGLQFLFEYFSETQRNKGNFPGRFSGRQFSNSRSEMNVSTLELGDSALYLCASSLASNYGYTFGSGTRLTVV.